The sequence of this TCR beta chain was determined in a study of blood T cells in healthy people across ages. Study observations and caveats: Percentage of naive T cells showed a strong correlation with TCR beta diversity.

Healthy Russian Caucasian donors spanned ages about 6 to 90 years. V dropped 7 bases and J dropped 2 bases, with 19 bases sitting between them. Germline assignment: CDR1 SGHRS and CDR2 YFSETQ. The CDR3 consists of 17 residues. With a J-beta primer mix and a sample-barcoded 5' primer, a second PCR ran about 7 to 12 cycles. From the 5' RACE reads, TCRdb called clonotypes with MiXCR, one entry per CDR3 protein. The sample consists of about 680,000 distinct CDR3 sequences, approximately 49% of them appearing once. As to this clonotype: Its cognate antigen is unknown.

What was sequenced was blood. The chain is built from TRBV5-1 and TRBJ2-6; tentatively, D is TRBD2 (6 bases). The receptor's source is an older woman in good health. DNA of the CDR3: TGCGCCAGCCACGTCGGGGGAAGCACACCTGGGGCCAACGTCCTGACTTTC. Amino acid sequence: CASHVGGSTPGANVLTF. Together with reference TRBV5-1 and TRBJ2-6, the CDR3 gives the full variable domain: KAGVTQTPRYLIKTRGQQVTLSCSPISGHRSVSWYQQTPGQGLQFLFEYFSETQRNKGNFPGRFSGRQFSNSRSEMNVSTLELGDSALYLCASHVGGSTPGANVLTFGAGSRLTVL.